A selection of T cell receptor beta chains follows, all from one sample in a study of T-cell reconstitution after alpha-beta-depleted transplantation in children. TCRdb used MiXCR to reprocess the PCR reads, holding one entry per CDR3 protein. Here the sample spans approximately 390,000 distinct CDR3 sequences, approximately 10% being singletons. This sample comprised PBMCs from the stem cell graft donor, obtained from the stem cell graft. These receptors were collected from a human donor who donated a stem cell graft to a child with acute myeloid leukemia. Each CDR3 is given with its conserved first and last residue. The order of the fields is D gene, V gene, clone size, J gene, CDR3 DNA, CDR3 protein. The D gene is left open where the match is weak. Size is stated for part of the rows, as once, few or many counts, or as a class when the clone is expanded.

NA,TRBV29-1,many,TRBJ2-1,TGCAGCGTTTTCGGGGGGACACGCTACAATGAGCAGTTCTTC,CSVFGGTRYNEQFF
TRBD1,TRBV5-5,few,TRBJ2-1,TGTGCCAGCAGGACAGGGTTGAATGAGCAGTTCTTC,CASRTGLNEQFF
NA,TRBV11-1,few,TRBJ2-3,TGTGCCAGCAGCTTAGATTTTAGAGACGGCGATACGCAGTATTTT,CASSLDFRDGDTQYF
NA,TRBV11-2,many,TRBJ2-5,TGTGCCAGCTCTTTAAGCAGGGTCCAAGAGACCCAGTACTTC,CASSLSRVQETQYF
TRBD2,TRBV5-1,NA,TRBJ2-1,TGCGCCAGCAGCCGGACTAGCGGGAGCTTGTCCTACAATGAGCAGTTCTTC,CASSRTSGSLSYNEQFF
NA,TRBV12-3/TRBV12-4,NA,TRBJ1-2,TGTGCCAGCAGTTTAAACGTTAACTATGGCTACACCTTC,CASSLNVNYGYTF
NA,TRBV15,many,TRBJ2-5,TGTGCCACCAGCCCCATGGCCCCCGGCCAAGAGACCCAGTACTTC,CATSPMAPGQETQYF
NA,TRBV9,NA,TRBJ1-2,TGTGCCAGCAGCGTTGGGTCAGGGGTTAAAGGCTATGGCTACACCTTC,CASSVGSGVKGYGYTF
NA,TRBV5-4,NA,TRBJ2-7,TGTGCCAGCAGCCTGGGGCAGGGGGGAAGGAACGAGCAGTACTTC,CASSLGQGGRNEQYF
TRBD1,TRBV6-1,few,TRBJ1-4,TGTGCCAGCAGTAGACAGGGGAGAGGGGTCGCAGAAAAACTGTTTTTT,CASSRQGRGVAEKLFF
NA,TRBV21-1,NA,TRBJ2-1,TGTGCCAGCAGCATGGGCAGGTCTGGGTCAGAGCAGTTCTTC,CASSMGRSGSEQFF
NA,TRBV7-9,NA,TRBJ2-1,TGTGCCAGCAGCTTATTAGCCGGAACAGGTGACAATGAGCAGTTCTTC,CASSLLAGTGDNEQFF
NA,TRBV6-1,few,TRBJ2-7,TGTGCCAGCAGCCCCGCCTCAGGGCCCCAGTACGAGCAGTACTTC,CASSPASGPQYEQYF
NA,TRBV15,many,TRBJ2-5,TGTGCCACCAGCAGAGATGTGGTGGAGACCCAGTACTTC,CATSRDVVETQYF
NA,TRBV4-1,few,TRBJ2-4,TGCGCCAGCAGCCAAGTGGGGGGGCTGGGGGCCAAAAACATTCAGTACTTC,CASSQVGGLGAKNIQYF
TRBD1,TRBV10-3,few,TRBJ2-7,TGTGCCATCAGTGAGAACCGACAGGGTGGCGAGCAGTACTTC,CAISENRQGGEQYF
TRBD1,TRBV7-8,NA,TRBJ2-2,TGTGCCAGCAGCAGGACAGGGTTTACCCCCGGGGAGCTGTTTTTT,CASSRTGFTPGELFF
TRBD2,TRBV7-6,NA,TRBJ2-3,TGTGCCAGCAGCTTAAGAAGCGGGGCCATCACAGATACGCAGTATTTT,CASSLRSGAITDTQYF